The rows below give T cell receptor beta chains drawn from one sample of a study of early T cells in non-severe SARS-CoV-2 infection. MiXCR was run by TCRdb on the 5' RACE reads, yielding one entry per CDR3 protein. This repertoire shows tens of thousands of distinct CDR3 sequences, over 3.5% found once; its top ten account for 10%. The sample was whole blood. All receptors derive from an adult who was a healthcare worker with PCR-confirmed SARS-CoV-2 infection or an uninfected control (not recorded which). Both conserved end residues are part of each CDR3. The D gene is left open where the match is weak. Some rows mark clone size as missing; the rest say once, few, many or name a class of expanded clone.

V gene: TRBV2; clone size: many; J gene: TRBJ1-5; D gene: -; CDR3 protein: CASSEQQGSQPQHF; CDR3 DNA: TGTGCCAGCAGCGAACAACAGGGAAGTCAGCCCCAGCATTTT
V gene: TRBV6-1; clone size: many; J gene: TRBJ2-1; D gene: TRBD2; CDR3 protein: CATLEREHNEQFF; CDR3 DNA: TGTGCCACCTTGGAGCGGGAGCACAATGAGCAGTTCTTC
V gene: TRBV6-5; clone size: many; J gene: TRBJ2-7; D gene: -; CDR3 protein: CASRGLGTYEQYF; CDR3 DNA: TGTGCCAGCAGGGGTTTGGGGACCTACGAGCAGTACTTC
V gene: TRBV10-3; clone size: medium-sized; J gene: TRBJ1-2; D gene: -; CDR3 protein: CATRMDSWDGYTF; CDR3 DNA: TGTGCCACCCGCATGGACAGCTGGGATGGCTACACCTTC
V gene: TRBV5-1; clone size: medium-sized; J gene: TRBJ1-5; D gene: -; CDR3 protein: CASSLDGNQPQHF; CDR3 DNA: TGCGCCAGCAGCTTGGATGGGAATCAGCCCCAGCATTTT
V gene: TRBV7-9; clone size: many; J gene: TRBJ2-7; D gene: -; CDR3 protein: CASSFDSGYEQYF; CDR3 DNA: TGTGCCAGCAGCTTCGACAGTGGGTACGAGCAGTACTTC
V gene: TRBV7-2; clone size: many; J gene: TRBJ1-2; D gene: TRBD1; CDR3 protein: CASSLARGHGYTF; CDR3 DNA: TGTGCCAGCAGCTTAGCCAGGGGGCATGGCTACACCTTC
V gene: TRBV15; clone size: -; J gene: TRBJ2-3; D gene: TRBD1; CDR3 protein: CATSGEGARGTDTQYF; CDR3 DNA: TGTGCCACCAGCGGAGAGGGGGCGCGTGGCACAGATACGCAGTATTTT
V gene: TRBV10-1; clone size: many; J gene: TRBJ2-1; D gene: -; CDR3 protein: CASSESSGTVLDSYNEQFF; CDR3 DNA: TGCGCCAGCAGTGAGTCGAGCGGGACAGTCCTTGACTCCTACAATGAGCAGTTCTTC
V gene: TRBV27; clone size: many; J gene: TRBJ2-1; D gene: TRBD2; CDR3 protein: CASSLLSGRVNEQFF; CDR3 DNA: TGTGCCAGCAGTTTACTTAGCGGGAGAGTCAATGAGCAGTTCTTC